Below, one T cell receptor beta chain is given with its context. Antigen unknown. These gene names are mouse names. The read gets to within 4 residues of the CDR3 end, and the germline J gene fills in the rest. It was cDNA, reverse transcribed from extracted RNA, that served as the sequencing template. Generated by immunoSEQ multiplex PCR, the TCRdb table keeps only in-frame clones and is missing some. The sample presents about 270,000 clones, none singletons. After pooling, cutaneous lymph node cells were sorted with CD4, CD8alpha, NKG2D, NKG2ACE and other markers. CDR3 length: 15 amino acids. Germline V gene lookup returns CDR1 SGHND and CDR2 FRSKSL. The V end was cut by 3 bases, the J end by 0 bases, with 11 bases between. The data were taken from a study of CD8+ T cells in alopecia areata. Study information: Recipient mice, approximately 7-11-week-old female C3H/HeJ animals, received skin from 6-12-month-old C3H/HeJ graft donors with spontaneous alopecia. Study results and caveats: Across lesional scalp, and particularly alopecia totalis/universalis, clonality surpassed that of normal scalp. Scalp sequencing captures resident alphabeta T cells of normal skin too. Researchers reported that TCR sharing among patients proved less clear than in mice, possibly HLA-linked.

Sequenced: CD4+ T cells sorted from a lymph node. This chain joins TRBV15 and TRBJ1-2; D call uncertain. The sequence was obtained from a C3H/HeJ mouse with alopecia areata. Mice of this strain are of MHC haplotype H2-k. CDR3: CASSFRRQANSDYTF. CDR3 DNA, as far as it was read: TGTGCCAGCAGTTTCCGGAGACAAGCAAACTCC.